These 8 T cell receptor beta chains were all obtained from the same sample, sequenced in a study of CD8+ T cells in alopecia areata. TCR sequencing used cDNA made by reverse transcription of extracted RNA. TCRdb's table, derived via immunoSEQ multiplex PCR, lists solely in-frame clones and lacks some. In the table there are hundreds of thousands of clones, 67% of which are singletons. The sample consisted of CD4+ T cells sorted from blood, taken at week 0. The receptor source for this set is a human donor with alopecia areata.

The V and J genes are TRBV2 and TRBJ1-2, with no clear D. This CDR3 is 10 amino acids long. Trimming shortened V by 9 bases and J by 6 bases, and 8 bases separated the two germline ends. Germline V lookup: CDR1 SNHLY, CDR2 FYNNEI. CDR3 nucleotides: TGTGCCAGTTTGGCGAATGGCTACACCTTC. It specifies CASLANGYTF. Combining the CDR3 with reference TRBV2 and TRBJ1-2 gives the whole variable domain EPEVTQTPSHQVTQMGQEVILRCVPISNHLYFYWYRQILGQKVEFLVSFYNNEISEKSEIFDDQFSVERPDGSNFTLKIRSTKLEDSAMYFCASLANGYTFGSGTRLTVV.

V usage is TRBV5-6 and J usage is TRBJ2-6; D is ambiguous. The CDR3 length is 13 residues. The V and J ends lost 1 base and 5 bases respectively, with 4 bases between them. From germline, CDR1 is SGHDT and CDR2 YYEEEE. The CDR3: CASSLTWANVLTF. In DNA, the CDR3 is TGTGCCAGCAGCTTGACCTGGGCCAACGTCCTGACTTTC. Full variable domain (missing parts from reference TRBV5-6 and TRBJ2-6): DAGVTQSPTHLIKTRGQQVTLRCSPKSGHDTVSWYQQALGQGPQFIFQYYEEEERQRGNFPDRFSGHQFPNYSSELNVNALLLGDSALYLCASSLTWANVLTFGAGSRLTVL.

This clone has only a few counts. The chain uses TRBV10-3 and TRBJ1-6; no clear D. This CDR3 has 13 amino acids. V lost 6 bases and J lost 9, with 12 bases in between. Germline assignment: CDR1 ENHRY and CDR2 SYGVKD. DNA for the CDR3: TGTGCCATCAGGACCCAAGGCAGTTCACCCCTCCACTTT. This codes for CAIRTQGSSPLHF.

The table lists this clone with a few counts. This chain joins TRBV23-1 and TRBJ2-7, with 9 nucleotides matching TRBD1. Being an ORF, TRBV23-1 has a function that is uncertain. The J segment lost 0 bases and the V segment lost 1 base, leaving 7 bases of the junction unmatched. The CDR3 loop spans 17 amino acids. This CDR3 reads CASSQLGQGDHSYEQYF. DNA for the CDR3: TGCGCCAGCAGTCAATTGGGACAGGGTGACCACTCCTACGAGCAGTACTTC.

CDR3 sequence reads: CSVEDVQGEGTEAFF. CDR3 DNA: TGCAGCGTTGAAGATGTACAGGGAGAGGGTACTGAAGCTTTCTTT. The V call is TRBV29-1, the J call TRBJ1-1, with a weak D call TRBD1 (6 bases). The CDR3 is 15 residues long. Germline V lookup: CDR1 SQVTM, CDR2 ANQGSEA. V dropped 0 bases and J dropped 5 bases, with 16 bases sitting between them.

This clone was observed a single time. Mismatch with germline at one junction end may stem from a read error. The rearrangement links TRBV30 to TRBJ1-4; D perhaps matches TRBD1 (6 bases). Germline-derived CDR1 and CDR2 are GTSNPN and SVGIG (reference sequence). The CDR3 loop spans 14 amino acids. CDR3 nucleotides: TGTGCCTGGAGGGAGGGTCTATCGGTGACAGGTTTGGTTTTT. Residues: CAWREGLSVTGLVF.

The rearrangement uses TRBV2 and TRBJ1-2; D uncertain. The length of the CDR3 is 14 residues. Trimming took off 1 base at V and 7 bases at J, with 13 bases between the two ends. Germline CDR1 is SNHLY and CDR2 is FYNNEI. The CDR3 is CASSEEGSEAGYTF. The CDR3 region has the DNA TGTGCCAGCAGTGAAGAAGGGTCAGAAGCTGGCTACACCTTC.

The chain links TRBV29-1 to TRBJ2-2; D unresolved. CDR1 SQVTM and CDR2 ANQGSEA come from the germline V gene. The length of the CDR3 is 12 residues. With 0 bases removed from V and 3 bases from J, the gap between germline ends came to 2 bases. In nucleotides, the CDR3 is TGCAGCGTTGAAGACCACACCGGGGAGCTGTTTTTT. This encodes CSVEDHTGELFF.